This T cell receptor (beta chain) is from a study of identifying expanded T cells in peripheral blood. During the collection period, no donor immune events like infections were recorded. Produced via immunoSEQ multiplex PCR; TCRdb's table is partial and in-frame only. The sample yields roughly 75,000 clones, 75% to 90% seen once. V lost 7 bases and J 4 bases, leaving 17 bases between the germline ends. CDR3 length: 14 residues. Per the germline V gene, CDR1 is MDHEN and CDR2 is SYDVKM. As concerns this clone: What it recognizes is unknown.

Study-wide results and caveats: Differentially abundant clones: 1 to 1.5 between replicates, about 17 at around 14 days, 19 to 20 at four. Approximately two-week clone count variance significantly increased as total template count grew.

Source material: blood. The sequence was collected from a person aged 18 to 70 in good health. The chain recombines TRBV28 with TRBJ2-7, with D maybe TRBD2 (5 bases). CDR3: CASTPGSGGYEQYF. In nucleotides, the CDR3 is TGTGCCAGCACCCCGGGCAGCGGAGGTTACGAGCAGTACTTC.